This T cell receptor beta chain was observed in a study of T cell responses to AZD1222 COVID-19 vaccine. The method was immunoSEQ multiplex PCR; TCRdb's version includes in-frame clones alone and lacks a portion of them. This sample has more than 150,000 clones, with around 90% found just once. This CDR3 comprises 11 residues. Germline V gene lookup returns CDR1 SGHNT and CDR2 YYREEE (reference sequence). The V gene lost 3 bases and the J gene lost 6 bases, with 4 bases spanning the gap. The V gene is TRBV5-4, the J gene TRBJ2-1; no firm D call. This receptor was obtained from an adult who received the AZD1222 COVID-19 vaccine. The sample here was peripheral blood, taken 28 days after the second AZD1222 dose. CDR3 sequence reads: CASSSPNEQFF. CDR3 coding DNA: TGTGCCAGCAGCTCCCCCAATGAGCAGTTCTTC.